This TCR beta chain was profiled in a study of shared T cell receptors in the human thymus. The CDR3 has 14 amino acids. The V end lost 5 bases, the J end lost 6 bases, and 15 bases lay between the germline ends. Germline V gives CDR1 SGHRS, CDR2 YFSETQ. TCRdb keeps only in-frame clones here, not all; method: immunoSEQ multiplex PCR. The sample contains more than 550,000 clones, approximately 83% of which appear only once. These same records also appear under a second study, on human thymus T cells. From that report: The donor group consisted of healthy Finnish infants who were having corrective surgery for congenital heart defects. Thymus specimens were resections from corrective heart surgery. Gene usage for V and J segments appeared biased in thymic and blood repertoires. Related work showed strongly overlapping thymic repertoires across unrelated individuals.

The chain uses TRBV5-1 and TRBJ2-1; D remains ambiguous. The sequenced sample consisted of thymocytes. The source is a girl in the first two years of life with a congenital heart defect. DNA of the CDR3: TGCGCCAGCAGTCTTCTCGACTTAGGCAATGAGCAGTTCTTC. It specifies CASSLLDLGNEQFF.